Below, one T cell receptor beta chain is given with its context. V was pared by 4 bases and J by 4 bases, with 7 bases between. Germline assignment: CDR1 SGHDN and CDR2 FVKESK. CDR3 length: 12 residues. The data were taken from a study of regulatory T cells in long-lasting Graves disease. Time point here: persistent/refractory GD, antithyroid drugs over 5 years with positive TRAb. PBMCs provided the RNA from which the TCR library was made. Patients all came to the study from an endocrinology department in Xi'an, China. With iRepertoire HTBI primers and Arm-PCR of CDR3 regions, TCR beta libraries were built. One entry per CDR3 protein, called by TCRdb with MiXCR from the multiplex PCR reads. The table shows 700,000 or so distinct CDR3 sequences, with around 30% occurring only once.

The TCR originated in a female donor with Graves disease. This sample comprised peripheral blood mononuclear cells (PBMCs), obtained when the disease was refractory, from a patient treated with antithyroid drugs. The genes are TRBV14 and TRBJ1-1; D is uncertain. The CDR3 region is CASSPLLTEAFF. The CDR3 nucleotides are TGTGCCAGCAGCCCTCTACTCACTGAAGCTTTCTTT.